A single sample gave rise to the 16 T cell receptor beta chains below, sequenced in a study of blood T cells in healthy people across ages. The use of a sample-barcoded 5' primer and a J-beta primer mix characterized a second PCR of roughly 6 to 11 cycles. One entry per CDR3 protein results from TCRdb running MiXCR on the 5' RACE reads. This table holds over 600,000 distinct CDR3 sequences, about 42% found once. Specimen: blood. Every receptor here comes from a man older than 75 in good health.

About this clonotype: A much larger clone sits a single nucleotide away, making a read error possible. The chain links TRBV5-1 to TRBJ2-1; no definite D call. Germline loops: CDR1 SGHRS, CDR2 YFSETQ. This CDR3 has 12 residues. CDR3 coding DNA: TGCGCCAGCAGCCCAATTGACAATAAGCAGTTCTTC. Protein sequence: CASSPIDNKQFF.

V gene TRBV30 combines with J gene TRBJ1-1; D is unclear. The CDR3 spans 13 residues. CDR1 and CDR2 from the germline V gene are GTSNPN and SVGIG (reference sequence). V lost 3 bases to trimming and J lost 4 bases, with 12 bases between them. CDR3 amino acids: CAWSELRTTEAFF. CDR3 in DNA: TGTGCCTGGAGCGAATTACGAACCACTGAAGCTTTCTTT.

The rearrangement links TRBV12-3 or TRBV12-4 to TRBJ2-5; D possibly corresponds to TRBD2 (6 bases). Trimming removed 6 bases from V and 11 bases from J, with 22 bases in between. The CDR3 covers 14 residues. The CDR3 here is CASSPSTGVYEQYF. The CDR3 DNA is TGTGCCAGCAGCCCCTCTACGGGGGTCTATGAGCAGTACTTC.

CDR3 DNA sequence: TGTGCCAGCAGGGACTCAACGGTCTATGGCTACACCTTC. Translated: CASRDSTVYGYTF. This chain links TRBV6-2 or TRBV6-3 with TRBJ1-2; no reliable D call. The CDR3 totals 13 residues. The germline gives CDR1 MNHEY, CDR2 SVGEGT. The V end was cut by 6 bases, the J end by 4 bases, with 12 bases between.

The J gene is TRBJ2-3, the V gene TRBV20-1; a weak D match, TRBD2 (5 bases). Germline V CDR1 and CDR2: DFQATT, SNEGSKA (reference sequence). This CDR3 contains 15 residues. The V gene lost 3 bases and the J gene lost 0 bases, with 13 bases spanning the gap. This CDR3 is CSASRPSSSTDTQYF. The CDR3, as DNA: TGCAGTGCTAGTAGGCCTAGCAGTAGCACAGATACGCAGTATTTT.

This clonotype turned up a few times. This chain connects TRBV10-3 to TRBJ1-2; TRBD1 matches at 9 bases. Germline assignment: CDR1 ENHRY and CDR2 SYGVKD. The V segment lost 4 bases and the J segment 4 bases; nucleotides outside the gene matches: 4. The CDR3 has 14 residues. CDR3 in amino acids: CAISGPGQGYGYTF. CDR3 DNA: TGTGCCATCAGTGGGCCGGGACAGGGCTATGGCTACACCTTC.

This chain links TRBV15 with TRBJ2-3; D is uncertain. The CDR3 has 16 residues. Germline values: CDR1 LNHNV, CDR2 YYDKDF (reference sequence). The V gene lost 0 bases and the J gene lost 0 bases, with 10 bases spanning the gap. CDR3 region: CATSREGFTSTDTQYF. For the CDR3, the DNA is TGTGCCACCAGCAGAGAGGGATTTACTAGCACAGATACGCAGTATTTT.

The chain joins TRBV28 to TRBJ1-6; D is possibly TRBD1 (5 bases). The CDR3 runs to 14 residues. Trimming shortened V by 5 bases and J by 9 bases, and 14 bases separated the two germline ends. Germline V gives CDR1 MDHEN, CDR2 SYDVKM. CDR3 loop: CASSATQGPSPLHF. CDR3 DNA: TGTGCCAGCAGTGCAACCCAGGGACCTTCACCCCTCCACTTT.

This clonotype was recorded at least ten times. The gene calls are TRBV7-2 and TRBJ2-4, with D perhaps matching TRBD1 (5 bases). This CDR3 spans 14 amino acids. Germline CDR1 and CDR2: SGHTA and FQGNSA. Trimming took 5 bases from V and 0 from J, leaving 8 bases between them. CDR3 DNA: TGTGCCAGCAGCCCTCAGGGAGCCAAAAACATTCAGTACTTC. Its protein product is CASSPQGAKNIQYF.

The rearrangement links TRBV10-3 to TRBJ2-1, with D perhaps assigned TRBD1 or TRBD2 (5 bases each). The CDR3 has 16 amino acids. Trimming shortened V by 6 bases and J by 0 bases, and 15 bases separated the two germline ends. In germline, CDR1 is ENHRY, CDR2 SYGVKD. The CDR3: CAISLRGSSSYNEQFF. CDR3 DNA: TGTGCCATCAGCTTGAGGGGTTCTAGCTCCTACAATGAGCAGTTCTTC.

The chain recombines TRBV5-6 with TRBJ2-3; D remains unclear. The CDR3 has 15 residues. V shed 2 bases and J shed 0 bases, with 10 bases lying between them. Germline-derived CDR1 and CDR2 are SGHDT and YYEEEE. The CDR3 reads CASSFDRESTDTQYF. The CDR3 coding sequence is TGTGCCAGCAGCTTTGATAGGGAAAGCACAGATACGCAGTATTTT. Based on the CDR3 plus reference TRBV5-6 and TRBJ2-3, the full variable domain is DAGVTQSPTHLIKTRGQQVTLRCSPKSGHDTVSWYQQALGQGPQFIFQYYEEEERQRGNFPDRFSGHQFPNYSSELNVNALLLGDSALYLCASSFDRESTDTQYFGPGTRLTVL.

The V gene is TRBV6-5, the J gene TRBJ1-1; 7 bases align to TRBD1. V gave up 5 bases and J gave up 7 bases; unmatched junction bases: 7. CDR3 length: 13 amino acids. The germline V gene has CDR1 MNHEY and CDR2 SVGAGI. The CDR3 reads CASSGRDSFEAFF. Written as DNA, the CDR3 is TGTGCCAGCAGTGGCCGGGACAGCTTTGAAGCTTTCTTT.

The sample holds a few counts of this clonotype. The chain recombines TRBV6-1 with TRBJ2-3; D is unclear. V was clipped by 2 bases and J by 5 bases, with 17 bases between them. This CDR3 spans 16 amino acids. Germline V gene sequence: CDR1 MNHNS, CDR2 SASEGT. In DNA, the CDR3 is TGTGCCAGCAGTGAACTGTCCGGGTTGGTCAGAGATACGCAGTATTTT. Encoded protein: CASSELSGLVRDTQYF.

This chain links TRBV28 with TRBJ2-7; 8 bases match TRBD1. This CDR3 has 15 residues. The junction had 11 bases not matched to a gene; V was cut back by 4 bases and J by 6 bases. CDR1 and CDR2 from the germline V gene are MDHEN and SYDVKM. The CDR3 is CASSSTGQALSEQYF. In DNA form, the CDR3 reads TGTGCCAGCAGTTCCACGGGACAGGCTCTGTCCGAGCAGTACTTC.

The rearrangement joins TRBV28 to TRBJ2-5; possibly TRBD1 for D (5 bases). This CDR3 has 14 amino acids. V was cut by 2 bases and J by 5 bases, with 12 bases left in between. Per the germline V gene, CDR1 is MDHEN and CDR2 is SYDVKM. The CDR3 here is CASSLNLWGETQYF. The CDR3 DNA follows: TGTGCCAGCAGTTTAAATCTCTGGGGCGAGACCCAGTACTTC.

This clonotype was detected only a few times. The chain joins TRBV20-1 to TRBJ2-1; 8 nucleotides line up with TRBD2. Trimming at V came to 0 bases and at J to 8 bases, leaving 12 bases not matched to a gene. Per the germline V gene, CDR1 is DFQATT and CDR2 is SNEGSKA (reference sequence). This CDR3 region has 16 residues. The chain's CDR3 is CSARDQREPLLDEQFF. The DNA for the CDR3 is TGCAGTGCTAGAGATCAGCGGGAGCCCTTGTTGGATGAGCAGTTCTTC.